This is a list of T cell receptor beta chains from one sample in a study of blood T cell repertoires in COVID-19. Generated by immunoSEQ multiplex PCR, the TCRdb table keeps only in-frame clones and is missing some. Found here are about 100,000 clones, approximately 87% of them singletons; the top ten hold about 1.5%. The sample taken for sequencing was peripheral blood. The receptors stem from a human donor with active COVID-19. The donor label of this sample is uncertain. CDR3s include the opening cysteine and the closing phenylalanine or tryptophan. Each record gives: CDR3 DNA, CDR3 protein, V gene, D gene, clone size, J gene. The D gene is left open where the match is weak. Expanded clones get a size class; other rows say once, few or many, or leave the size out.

CDR3nt: TGTGCCAGCCACCCGGTATCGGGGGGCGGCACAGATACGCAGTATTTT; CDR3aa: CASHPVSGGGTDTQYF; v_gene: TRBV27; d_gene: -; abundance: -; j_gene: TRBJ2-3
CDR3nt: TGCGCCAGCAGCTTCGCGGGGGCCCTCCAAATAAACCAAGAGACCCAGTACTTC; CDR3aa: CASSFAGALQINQETQYF; v_gene: TRBV5-1; d_gene: -; abundance: once; j_gene: TRBJ2-5
CDR3nt: TGTGCCAGCAGCTACGGACAGGGGGCTCACAATGAGCAGTTCTTC; CDR3aa: CASSYGQGAHNEQFF; v_gene: TRBV7-2; d_gene: TRBD1; abundance: -; j_gene: TRBJ2-1
CDR3nt: TGCGCCAGCAGCCAAGGGACAGGGGGGCTGGGCTACACCTTC; CDR3aa: CASSQGTGGLGYTF; v_gene: TRBV4-1; d_gene: TRBD1; abundance: -; j_gene: TRBJ1-2
CDR3nt: TGTGCCAGTAGTATTGGGACTAGCGGGGTGTACGAGCAGTACTTC; CDR3aa: CASSIGTSGVYEQYF; v_gene: TRBV19; d_gene: TRBD2; abundance: -; j_gene: TRBJ2-7
CDR3nt: TGCGCCAGCAGCCAAGGGCAACGGACGGGGGGGAGCAATCAGCCCCAGCATTTT; CDR3aa: CASSQGQRTGGSNQPQHF; v_gene: TRBV4-1; d_gene: -; abundance: -; j_gene: TRBJ1-5
CDR3nt: TGTGCCAGCAGCACAGGGTATAGCAATCAGCCCCAGCATTTT; CDR3aa: CASSTGYSNQPQHF; v_gene: TRBV9; d_gene: -; abundance: -; j_gene: TRBJ1-5
CDR3nt: TGCGCCAGCAGCCAAAGTGTTGGGCGGGACACCGGGGAGCTGTTTTTT; CDR3aa: CASSQSVGRDTGELFF; v_gene: TRBV4-3; d_gene: -; abundance: -; j_gene: TRBJ2-2
CDR3nt: TGTGCCAGCACAGGGGTCCTACCTCAGCCCCAGCATTTT; CDR3aa: CASTGVLPQPQHF; v_gene: TRBV28; d_gene: -; abundance: -; j_gene: TRBJ1-5
CDR3nt: TGTGCCAGCAGTGAAGCAGGGTCGGGGACTGAAGCTTTCTTT; CDR3aa: CASSEAGSGTEAFF; v_gene: TRBV6-1; d_gene: -; abundance: few; j_gene: TRBJ1-1
CDR3nt: TGTGCCAGCAGTCAACTAACAGGGTATGCAACTAATGAAAAACTGTTTTTT; CDR3aa: CASSQLTGYATNEKLFF; v_gene: TRBV6-6; d_gene: -; abundance: -; j_gene: TRBJ1-4
CDR3nt: TGTGCCAGCAGTCGACTAGCGGGGGGCTGGGAGACCCAGTACTTC; CDR3aa: CASSRLAGGWETQYF; v_gene: TRBV6-2/TRBV6-3; d_gene: TRBD2; abundance: -; j_gene: TRBJ2-5
CDR3nt: TGTGCCAGCAGCAACGCGGAGGGGGCTGACTATGGCTACACCTTC; CDR3aa: CASSNAEGADYGYTF; v_gene: TRBV5-6; d_gene: TRBD1; abundance: -; j_gene: TRBJ1-2
CDR3nt: TGTGCCAGCAGGCTTCCGGGGGGAACCTTTAACACCATATATTTT; CDR3aa: CASRLPGGTFNTIYF; v_gene: TRBV6-5; d_gene: -; abundance: -; j_gene: TRBJ1-3
CDR3nt: TGTGCCAGCAGCTTGCGGGGAAGGTACAATGAGCAGTTCTTC; CDR3aa: CASSLRGRYNEQFF; v_gene: TRBV5-6; d_gene: -; abundance: -; j_gene: TRBJ2-1
CDR3nt: TGTGCCAGCAGGTTGAGGGGACAGAATTACGAGCAGTACTTC; CDR3aa: CASRLRGQNYEQYF; v_gene: TRBV28; d_gene: TRBD1; abundance: -; j_gene: TRBJ2-7
CDR3nt: TGCGCCAGCAGCCAAGATGAGGGGGCGCATGGCTACACCTTC; CDR3aa: CASSQDEGAHGYTF; v_gene: TRBV4-1; d_gene: TRBD1; abundance: -; j_gene: TRBJ1-2
CDR3nt: TGTGCCAGCAGCGGCAGAGGAAGAAGCGGGGGGCCGGTATCGATCTACGAGCAGTACTTC; CDR3aa: CASSGRGRSGGPVSIYEQYF; v_gene: TRBV9; d_gene: TRBD2; abundance: -; j_gene: TRBJ2-7
CDR3nt: TGTGCCAGCAGCTTAGTCCCCGGACAGGTTAGCGGGGAGCTGTTTTTT; CDR3aa: CASSLVPGQVSGELFF; v_gene: TRBV11-1; d_gene: TRBD1; abundance: -; j_gene: TRBJ2-2
CDR3nt: TGTGCCAGCAGCTCCCAGGGGGCTGGGGCCAACGTCCTGACTTTC; CDR3aa: CASSSQGAGANVLTF; v_gene: TRBV7-2; d_gene: TRBD1; abundance: -; j_gene: TRBJ2-6
CDR3nt: TGTGCCAGCTCACACAGGCAAAGTAGCAATCAGCCCCAGCATTTT; CDR3aa: CASSHRQSSNQPQHF; v_gene: TRBV18; d_gene: -; abundance: -; j_gene: TRBJ1-5
CDR3nt: TGTGCCAGCAGCACCCCCGGGGAACCGGATCAGCCCCAGCATTTT; CDR3aa: CASSTPGEPDQPQHF; v_gene: TRBV11-2; d_gene: -; abundance: -; j_gene: TRBJ1-5
CDR3nt: TGTGCCAGCAGCGTCGGGACAGGCAACTATGGCTACACCTTC; CDR3aa: CASSVGTGNYGYTF; v_gene: TRBV11-2; d_gene: TRBD1; abundance: -; j_gene: TRBJ1-2
CDR3nt: TGTGCCAGCAGCCTCGGTGGGTTGAGGGCCTCAGTGTACTTC; CDR3aa: CASSLGGLRASVYF; v_gene: TRBV7-9; d_gene: -; abundance: once; j_gene: TRBJ2-7
CDR3nt: TGTGCCAGCAGTGAAAATGGACTTCCCACAGATACGCAGTATTTT; CDR3aa: CASSENGLPTDTQYF; v_gene: TRBV25-1; d_gene: -; abundance: -; j_gene: TRBJ2-3
CDR3nt: TGTGCCAGCGGGGACCTGGGGGGTAGTGCTTTCTTT; CDR3aa: CASGDLGGSAFF; v_gene: TRBV11-2; d_gene: -; abundance: -; j_gene: TRBJ1-1
CDR3nt: TGTGCCAGCAGTTACTCCCAGACTAGCACCTCCTACAATGAGCAGTTCTTC; CDR3aa: CASSYSQTSTSYNEQFF; v_gene: TRBV6-2/TRBV6-3; d_gene: TRBD2; abundance: -; j_gene: TRBJ2-1
CDR3nt: TGTGCCAGCAGCCCGACAGGAGTCTACGAGCAGTACTTC; CDR3aa: CASSPTGVYEQYF; v_gene: TRBV6-2/TRBV6-3; d_gene: -; abundance: -; j_gene: TRBJ2-7
CDR3nt: TGCGCCAGCAGCTCCGCGGCCGGGGGGCTTAATGAAAAACTGTTTTTT; CDR3aa: CASSSAAGGLNEKLFF; v_gene: TRBV5-1; d_gene: -; abundance: -; j_gene: TRBJ1-4